This T cell receptor beta chain originates from a study of cytomegalovirus exposure and HLA in healthy donors. Each donor was healthy, and each was a bone marrow donor. A multiplex PCR was run with 60 Vbeta primers and 13 Jbeta primers. The method was immunoSEQ multiplex PCR; TCRdb's version includes in-frame clones alone and lacks a portion of them. The data show 170,000 or so clones, with 80% seen just once and under 0.8% held by the top ten. This CDR3 comprises 16 residues. V dropped 2 bases and J dropped 7; count of bases not matched to a gene: 11. Germline values: CDR1 SGHTA, CDR2 FQGNSA. Sequencing used PBMCs. The V and J genes are TRBV7-2 and TRBJ1-2; 9 bases fit TRBD1. This receptor was taken from a boy younger than 18 in good health and CMV-seronegative. The CDR3 nucleotides are TGTGCCAGCAGCTTATCAACGACAGGGGGATTCGGTGGCTACACCTTC. Protein product: CASSLSTTGGFGGYTF.